The clone carrying this T cell receptor beta chain appeared a few times. In the study's own analysis: Cell counts per sample came from amplifying reference gene primers. TCRdb's table, derived via immunoSEQ multiplex PCR, lists solely in-frame clones and lacks some. For V, J and clone size, that table is used; D and trimming come from the DNA. The data contain more than 200,000 clones, 80% to 90% of them singletons. Germline loops: CDR1 KGHDR, CDR2 SFDVKD. The CDR3 runs 15 residues. V shed 5 bases and J 5 bases; nucleotides not matched to a gene: 8. These data are taken from a study of blood T cell repertoires in COVID-19. Overall study: Acute and convalescent COVID-19 samples came from the United States, Italy and Spain. PBMCs, B-cell-depleted T cells, or T cells provided the cDNA or gDNA that made up the material.

The sequencing sample was made of peripheral blood. The sequence derives from a woman in her forties with active or convalescent COVID-19. The chain couples TRBV24-1 to TRBJ1-5, with 7 positions matching TRBD1. CDR3 nucleotide sequence: TGTGCCACCAGTGGGGGATCGACAGGGTATCAGCCCCAGCATTTT. This gives the protein CATSGGSTGYQPQHF.